Listed here is a single T cell receptor (beta chain). Its antigen is undetermined. This record comes from a study of blood T cells in healthy people across ages. The authors ran a second PCR of 7 to 11 cycles using a sample-barcoded 5' primer and a J-beta primer mix. TCRdb recomputed calls from the 5' RACE reads with MiXCR, one row per CDR3 protein. The sample has 900,000 to 950,000 distinct CDR3 sequences; about 28% are singletons. Unmatched junction bases numbered 15, after V lost 4 bases and J lost 6 bases. CDR3 size: 17 residues. CDR1 SGHRS and CDR2 YFSETQ come from the germline V gene. Study findings and constraints: In older individuals, TCR beta diversity per million T cells was lower, falling roughly linearly with age.

In addition, the sample was reused for a study of T cells of mothers and their children. That investigation notes: Slightly, though not significantly, more overlap was seen in related than in unrelated mother-child pairs.

Sequencing was carried out using blood. The rearrangement uses TRBV5-1 and TRBJ2-3; 9 nucleotides align to TRBD1. The TCR sequence derives from a woman aged 40 to 50 in good health. The CDR3 DNA follows: TGCGCCAGCAGCCGTGGAATGGGACAGGGAGTTGAGGATACGCAGTATTTT. Translated, it gives CASSRGMGQGVEDTQYF.